The 12 T cell receptor beta chains reported below all come from one sample, sequenced in a study of T-cell memory formation after mild COVID-19 (dated by TCRdb to the early 2020s). Libraries were built with 5' RACE. Sequencing was carried out with an Illumina NovaSeq 6000. The raw public data were reprocessed by TCRdb itself: fastp quality trimming at Q25, MiXCR clonotype calling, in-frame beta chains only. Every distinct CDR3 protein forms one entry, paired with its most common genes and DNA. The sample table contains just over 300,000 distinct CDR3 sequences; only one count was recorded for 19% of them. Roughly 21% of the sample rests with the top ten. The specimen was PBMCs or a T cell subset sorted from them (not recorded which). The receptors here all came from a man between 18 and 29 years old who had mild COVID-19 (a few samples of this study predate the infection). The sample titles of this study are shuffled in the database, so cell type and time point are left out; the donor was told from shared clones.

This clonotype occurred a few times. This rearrangement joins TRBV4-2 to TRBJ2-3; no clear D. V was trimmed by 4 bases and J by 1 base, leaving 9 bases between them. Germline V gene data show CDR1 as LGHNA and CDR2 as YNFKEQ. The CDR3 spans 14 residues. CDR3 sequence: CASSRFPGTDTQYF. The CDR3 nucleotides read TGTGCCAGCAGCCGCTTCCCAGGCACAGATACGCAGTATTTT.

This clonotype has just a few counts. The chain joins TRBV4-1 to TRBJ1-4, with no clear D. The CDR3 spans 16 residues. Trimming left V 0 bases short and J 5 bases short, with 13 bases between. CDR1 and CDR2 from the germline V gene are MGHRA and YSYEKL. The CDR3 nucleotides are TGCGCCAGCAGCCAAGATGGAGCGAGCCGGAATGAAAAACTGTTTTTT. Residues: CASSQDGASRNEKLFF.

The V call is TRBV20-1, the J call TRBJ1-3, with D hard to call. This CDR3 is 12 amino acids long. From germline, CDR1 is DFQATT and CDR2 SNEGSKA (reference sequence). V lost 0 bases to trimming and J lost 4 bases, with 4 bases between them. The CDR3 bases are TGCAGTGCTAGAGAGCGGGGAAACACCATATATTTT. Amino acids: CSARERGNTIYF.

The genes are TRBV5-1 and TRBJ1-2; D is unresolved. The CDR3 runs 13 residues. CDR1 and CDR2 from the germline V gene are SGHRS and YFSETQ. The V end was cut by 4 bases, the J end by 2 bases, with 9 bases between. The CDR3 sequence: CASSSTPNYGYTF. The CDR3 nucleotides are TGCGCCAGCAGCAGTACACCGAACTATGGCTACACCTTC.

This rearrangement joins TRBV7-9 to TRBJ1-2; 8 positions agree with TRBD1. The CDR3 length is 13 residues. V gave up 4 bases and J gave up 6 bases; unmatched junction bases: 4. CDR1 is SEHNR and CDR2 is FQNEAQ in the germline V gene (reference sequence). The CDR3 is CASSSGQVNGYTF. CDR3 nucleotide sequence: TGTGCCAGCAGCTCGGGACAGGTTAATGGCTACACCTTC.

This chain connects TRBV7-7 to TRBJ2-7, with D unresolved. The CDR3 length is 12 residues. Trimming removed 1 base from V and 7 bases from J, with 8 bases in between. Germline values: CDR1 SSHAT, CDR2 FNYEAQ (reference sequence). The CDR3 bases are TGTGCCAGCAGCTTAGAACTGTCTGAGCAGTACTTC. It specifies CASSLELSEQYF.

This clonotype was counted a few times. The rearrangement uses TRBV29-1 and TRBJ2-5; the D is unclear. The V end lost 7 bases, the J end lost 2 bases, and 8 bases lay between the germline ends. Germline V lookup: CDR1 SQVTM, CDR2 ANQGSEA. This CDR3 is 11 amino acids long. The CDR3 here is CSGSFQETQYF. The CDR3 region has the DNA TGCAGCGGATCATTTCAAGAGACCCAGTACTTC.

The V call is TRBV5-1, the J call TRBJ1-4; 9 nucleotides align to TRBD1. The CDR3 loop spans 15 amino acids. V trimming: 4 bases; J trimming: 10 bases; junction bases outside the gene matches: 11. Germline V gene data show CDR1 as SGHRS and CDR2 as YFSETQ. CDR3 DNA sequence: TGCGCCAGCAGCCCACAGGGGGCCTTGGGTGGAAAACTGTTTTTT. As protein: CASSPQGALGGKLFF.

Only a few counts were recorded for this clonotype. The chain recombines TRBV9 with TRBJ2-3, with 7 positions matching TRBD1. CDR3 length: 17 amino acids. Germline lookup yields CDR1 SGDLS and CDR2 YYNGEE. Losses at the gene ends were 4 bases for V and 2 bases for J; bases not matched to a gene: 13. CDR3 in DNA: TGTGCCAGCAGCAAGCAGGCGGACAGGTCTTACACAGATACGCAGTATTTT. The encoded protein is CASSKQADRSYTDTQYF.

The genes are TRBV5-4 and TRBJ1-2, with TRBD1 matching 9 bases. Losses at the gene ends were 6 bases for V and 7 bases for J; bases not matched to a gene: 10. Germline V gives CDR1 SGHNT, CDR2 YYREEE (reference sequence). This CDR3 is 14 amino acids long. CDR3 protein: CASTADRGAVGYTF. CDR3 nucleotide sequence: TGTGCCAGCACCGCGGACAGGGGAGCTGTTGGCTACACCTTC.

The V and J genes are TRBV11-2 and TRBJ2-3; 9 bases fit TRBD2. Germline CDR1 and CDR2: SGHAT and FQNNGV. The junction had 4 bases not matched to a gene; V was cut back by 5 bases and J by 4 bases. The CDR3 loop spans 14 amino acids. The CDR3 loop is CASSGRGGPDTQYF. CDR3 DNA sequence: TGTGCCAGCAGCGGGCGGGGGGGCCCAGATACGCAGTATTTT.

This clonotype showed up just a few times. The chain joins TRBV15 to TRBJ2-7; D call uncertain. The CDR3 has 17 amino acids. Germline V gives CDR1 LNHNV, CDR2 YYDKDF (reference sequence). V lost 0 bases and J 0 bases, leaving 15 bases between the germline ends. The CDR3 region has the DNA TGTGCCACCAGCAGAGATGCAGCCCCCGCTAGCTCCTACGAGCAGTACTTC. Its protein is CATSRDAAPASSYEQYF.